The 2 T cell receptor beta chains below come from one sample, sequenced in a study of OX40 agonist ivuxolimab in advanced cancers. Libraries were prepared by immunoSEQ multiplex PCR; TCRdb keeps only in-frame clonotypes and omits some of them. There are tens of thousands of clones in the sample; roughly 89% occur only once, and under 2% lies in the top ten. Sequenced here: CD4+ or CD8+ T cells sorted from blood, sampled in a trial of the OX40 agonist ivuxolimab. Receptor source: an adult with an advanced solid tumor such as melanoma, head and neck, liver or kidney cancer.

The chain links TRBV7-3 to TRBJ2-3, with D possibly TRBD2 on 5 matching bases. With 5 bases removed from V and 0 bases from J, the gap between germline ends came to 12 bases. CDR1 and CDR2 from the germline V gene are SGHTA and FQGTGA. The CDR3 spans 15 residues. The CDR3 reads CASSQTGISTDTQYF. In DNA form, the CDR3 reads TGTGCCAGCAGCCAGACGGGGATAAGCACAGATACGCAGTATTTT.

The rearrangement uses TRBV2 and TRBJ2-3; 10 bases line up with TRBD2. V shed 5 bases, J shed 2 bases, and the junction held 1 base outside the gene matches. The CDR3 extends over 14 amino acids. CDR1 and CDR2 from the germline V gene are SNHLY and FYNNEI. The CDR3 is CASSTSGDTDTQYF. The CDR3, as DNA: TGTGCCAGCAGTACTAGCGGGGACACAGATACGCAGTATTTT. The full variable domain, rest sourced from reference TRBV2 and TRBJ2-3, is EPEVTQTPSHQVTQMGQEVILRCVPISNHLYFYWYRQILGQKVEFLVSFYNNEISEKSEIFDDQFSVERPDGSNFTLKIRSTKLEDSAMYFCASSTSGDTDTQYFGPGTRLTVL.